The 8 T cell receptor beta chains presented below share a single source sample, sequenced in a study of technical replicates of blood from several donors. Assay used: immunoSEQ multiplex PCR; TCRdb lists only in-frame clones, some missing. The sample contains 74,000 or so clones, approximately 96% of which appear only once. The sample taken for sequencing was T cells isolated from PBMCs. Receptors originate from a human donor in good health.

The CDR3 here is CASSQTGGAGYTF. The CDR3 nucleotides are TGCGCCAGCAGCCAGACAGGGGGCGCGGGCTACACCTTC. This rearrangement joins TRBV4-3 to TRBJ1-2, with 10 bases identical to TRBD1. Unmatched junction bases numbered 3, after V lost 3 bases and J lost 8 bases. The germline CDR1 and CDR2 sequences are LGHNA and YSLEER. The CDR3 spans 13 residues.

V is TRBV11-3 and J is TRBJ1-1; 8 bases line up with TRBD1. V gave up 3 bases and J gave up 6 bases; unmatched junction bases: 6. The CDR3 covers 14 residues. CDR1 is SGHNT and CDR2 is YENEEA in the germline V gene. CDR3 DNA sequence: TGTGCCAGCAGCTTTAAGGACAGGGCCCCTGAAGCTTTCTTT. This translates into CASSFKDRAPEAFF.

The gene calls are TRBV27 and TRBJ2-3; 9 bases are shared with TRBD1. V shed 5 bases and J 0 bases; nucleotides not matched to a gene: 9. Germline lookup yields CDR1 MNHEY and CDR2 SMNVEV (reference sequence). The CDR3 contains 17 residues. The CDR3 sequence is CASSPPRDRVSTDTQYF. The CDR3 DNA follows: TGTGCCAGCAGTCCCCCCCGGGACAGGGTTAGCACAGATACGCAGTATTTT.

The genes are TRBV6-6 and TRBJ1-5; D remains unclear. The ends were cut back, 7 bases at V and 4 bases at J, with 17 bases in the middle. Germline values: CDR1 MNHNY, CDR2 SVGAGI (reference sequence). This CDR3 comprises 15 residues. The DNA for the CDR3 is TGTGCCAGCACCCTCATTGACGGGAAAAATCAGCCCCAGCATTTT. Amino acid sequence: CASTLIDGKNQPQHF.

Here the CDR3 reads CASSLGVGVQETQYF. The CDR3 DNA follows: TGTGCCAGCAGCTTAGGGGTCGGGGTACAAGAGACCCAGTACTTC. This chain links TRBV7-2 with TRBJ2-5, with D perhaps TRBD2 (5 bases). There are 15 residues in the CDR3. The V end was cut by 1 base, the J end by 2 bases, with 11 bases between. The germline CDR1 and CDR2 sequences are SGHTA and FQGNSA. The whole variable domain, remainder taken from reference TRBV7-2 and TRBJ2-5, is GAGVSQSPSNKVTEKGKDVELRCDPISGHTALYWYRQSLGQGLEFLIYFQGNSAPDKSGLPSDRFSAERTGGSVSTLTIQRTQQEDSAVYLCASSLGVGVQETQYFGPGTRLLVL.

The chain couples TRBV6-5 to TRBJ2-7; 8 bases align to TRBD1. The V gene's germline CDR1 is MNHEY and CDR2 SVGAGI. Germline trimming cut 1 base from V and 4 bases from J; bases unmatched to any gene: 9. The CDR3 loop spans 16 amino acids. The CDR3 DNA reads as TGTGCCAGCAGTTACTTTTCAGGGGGCGGCTATTACGAGCAGTACTTC. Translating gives CASSYFSGGGYYEQYF.

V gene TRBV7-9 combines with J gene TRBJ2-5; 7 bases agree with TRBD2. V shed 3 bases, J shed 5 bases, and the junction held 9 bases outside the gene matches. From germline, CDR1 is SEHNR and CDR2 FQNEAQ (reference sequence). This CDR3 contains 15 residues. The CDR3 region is CASSFWGGLQETQYF. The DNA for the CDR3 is TGTGCCAGCAGCTTCTGGGGAGGGCTACAGGAGACCCAGTACTTC.

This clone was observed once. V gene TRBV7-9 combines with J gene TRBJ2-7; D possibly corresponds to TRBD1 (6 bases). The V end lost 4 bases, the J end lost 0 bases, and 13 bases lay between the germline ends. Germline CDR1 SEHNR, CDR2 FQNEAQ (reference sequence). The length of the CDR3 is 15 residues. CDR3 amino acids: CASSSSDRLSYEQYF. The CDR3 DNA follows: TGTGCCAGCAGCTCCTCGGACAGACTCTCCTACGAGCAGTACTTC.